This T cell receptor (beta chain) was observed in a study of shared clonotypes between healthy human individuals. Study details: For every donor, three CD4 naive, three CD4 memory, two CD8 naive and one CD8 memory plates were used.

This table comes from immunoSEQ multiplex PCR, and its TCRdb copy is limited to in-frame clones, with some not included. The data show just under 350,000 clones, around 67% seen once. General observations from the study: Naive subsets typically showed greater estimated richness than memory subsets.

About this clone itself: The antigen remains unidentified.

Sample: memory CD4+ T cells sorted from blood. Specified subset: CD45RA-negative fraction. The clonotype originates from a man aged 25-45 years in good health.

The CDR3 nucleotides read TGTGCCAGCAGTTCCCGGACGCAATTGTACTTC. Translation: CASSSRTQLYF. This chain connects TRBV27 to TRBJ2-5; D gene uncertain. The V end was cut by 4 bases, the J end by 13 bases, with 13 bases between. CDR1 is MNHEY, CDR2 SMNVEV, per germline (reference sequence). The CDR3 has 11 amino acids.